This T cell receptor (beta chain) was sequenced for a study of blood T cell repertoires in COVID-19. This clone was recorded once. Other DNA variants within this sample encode the same CDR3. Individuals aged roughly 18 to 95 years were recruited from about two dozen US areas. Participants had their cohort set by participant-reported clinical history. TCRdb's copy holds only in-frame clones and misses some; the assay was immunoSEQ multiplex PCR. The sample contains about 100,000 clones, about 86% of which appear only once. Germline assignment: CDR1 SGDLS and CDR2 YYNGEE. This CDR3 spans 14 amino acids. Trimming took 4 bases from V and 2 from J, leaving 12 bases between them.

The gene calls are TRBV9 and TRBJ2-5, with D possibly being TRBD1 (6 bases). The clonotype was recovered from a woman between 45 and 65 years old who had recovered from COVID-19. The sequencing sample was made of PBMCs or T cells enriched from blood (not recorded which). In nucleotides, the CDR3 is TGTGCCAGCAGCCCCGGACAGTTTCAAGAGACCCAGTACTTC. It encodes CASSPGQFQETQYF.